The 3 T cell receptor beta chains reported below all come from one sample, sequenced in a study of blood T cell repertoires in COVID-19. Sequencing was performed with immunoSEQ multiplex PCR; in TCRdb, only in-frame clones are kept and a portion is missing. The data contain more than 90,000 clones, approximately 84% of them singletons. Sequences were obtained from peripheral blood. The receptors derive from a man between 40 and 49 years old with acute or convalescent COVID-19.

CDR3 amino acids: CASSYTGDYGYTF. CDR3 in DNA: TGTGCCAGCAGTTACACAGGGGACTATGGCTACACCTTC. This chain joins TRBV6-2 or TRBV6-3 and TRBJ1-2; 7 positions agree with TRBD1. In germline, CDR1 is MNHEY, CDR2 SVGEGT. CDR3 length: 13 residues. J gave up 3 bases and V 2 bases, and 0 bases lay outside the gene matches.

The chain combines TRBV7-9 with TRBJ1-3; D gene unclear. The CDR3 consists of 12 residues. Deletions cut 3 bases from V and 2 bases from J, with 2 bases between. Germline CDR1 is SEHNR and CDR2 is FQNEAQ (reference sequence). The CDR3, as DNA: TGTGCCAGCAGCTTCACTGGAAACACCATATATTTT. Protein: CASSFTGNTIYF. Filled out from reference TRBV7-9 and TRBJ1-3, the complete variable domain reads DTGVSQNPRHKITKRGQNVTFRCDPISEHNRLYWYRQTLGQGPEFLTYFQNEAQLEKSRLLSDRFSAERPKGSFSTLEIQRTEQGDSAMYLCASSFTGNTIYFGEGSWLTVV.

For the CDR3, the DNA is TGTGCCTGGAGTGCCGGGACAGGGAGAAACATTCAGTACTTC. This encodes CAWSAGTGRNIQYF. The gene calls are TRBV30 and TRBJ2-4; TRBD1 aligns across 9 bases. The CDR3 spans 14 residues. Trimming at V came to 1 base and at J to 6 bases, leaving 4 bases not matched to a gene. CDR1 and CDR2 from the germline V gene are GTSNPN and SVGIG (reference sequence). Together with reference TRBV30 and TRBJ2-4, the CDR3 gives the full variable domain: SQTIHQWPATLVQPVGSPLSLECTVEGTSNPNLYWYRQAAGRGLQLLFYSVGIGQISSEVPQNLSASRPQDRQFILSSKKLLLSDSGFYLCAWSAGTGRNIQYFGAGTRLSVL.